What follows are 32 T cell receptor beta chains derived from one specimen sequenced in a study of blood T cells in healthy people across ages. A second PCR of roughly 7 to 11 cycles used a sample-barcoded 5' primer and a J-beta primer mix. TCRdb reprocessed the 5' RACE reads with MiXCR, giving one entry per CDR3 protein. The sample lists around 1,000,000 distinct CDR3 sequences, 35% to 45% occurring once. Sequenced material: blood. These receptors all come from a man aged 18-30 years in good health.

For this clonotype: With a much larger clone just one base away, this may be a read error. This chain joins TRBV20-1 and TRBJ2-3, with 7 bases matching TRBD1. Germline-derived CDR1 and CDR2 are DFQATT and SNEGSKA (reference sequence). The CDR3 length is 15 residues. CDR3 sequence reads: CSANAGTASSDSQYF. The CDR3 nucleotides read TGCAGTGCCAATGCCGGGACAGCTTCTTCAGATTCGCAGTATTTT.

The chain joins TRBV4-1 to TRBJ1-6; no reliable D call. The CDR3 has 14 residues. V was shortened by 4 bases and J by 10 bases, with 14 bases between the two germline ends. Germline CDR1 is MGHRA and CDR2 is YSYEKL. CDR3 region: CASSPRPPASPLHF. DNA for the CDR3: TGCGCCAGCAGCCCGCGTCCCCCAGCCTCACCCCTCCACTTT.

The rearrangement uses TRBV6-5 and TRBJ1-6; D gene unclear. V was shortened by 2 bases and J by 0 bases, with 17 bases between the two germline ends. The CDR3 sequence is 19 residues long. Germline V lookup: CDR1 MNHEY, CDR2 SVGAGI. CDR3 loop: CASSYDPYPAGSYNSPLHF. In nucleotides, the CDR3 is TGTGCCAGCAGTTACGATCCGTACCCGGCTGGCTCCTATAATTCACCCCTCCACTTT.

V gene TRBV29-1 combines with J gene TRBJ2-3; the D is unclear. CDR1 is SQVTM, CDR2 ANQGSEA, per germline. V lost 7 bases, J lost 6 bases, and 8 bases lay in between. This CDR3 has 10 residues. In DNA, the CDR3 is TGCAGCGCCGTGGGGGATACGCAGTATTTT. Translation gives CSAVGDTQYF.

This clonotype showed up just a few times. The chain joins TRBV20-1 to TRBJ1-6; a possible D gene is TRBD1 (5 bases). Germline V gene sequence: CDR1 DFQATT, CDR2 SNEGSKA (reference sequence). With 0 bases removed from V and 7 bases from J, the gap between germline ends came to 10 bases. The CDR3 totals 14 residues. The CDR3 loop is CSARDQGRNSPLHF. The CDR3 DNA reads as TGCAGTGCTAGAGATCAGGGCCGGAATTCACCCCTCCACTTT.

Only a few counts were recorded for this clonotype. This rearrangement joins TRBV6-5 to TRBJ2-1; TRBD2 agrees at 12 bases. The better agreement between TRBJ2-7 and the DNA end casts doubt on the J call. The CDR3 sequence is 14 residues long. From germline, CDR1 is MNHEY and CDR2 SVGAGI. The DNA for the CDR3 is TGTGCCAGCACGACTAGCGGGGGATACAATGAGCAGTACTTC. This encodes CASTTSGGYNEQYF.

This clonotype appeared a few times. This chain connects TRBV4-2 to TRBJ2-1; 7 nucleotides agree with TRBD1. This CDR3 comprises 18 residues. Looked up from germline, CDR1 is LGHNA and CDR2 is YNFKEQ. The V gene end was trimmed by 5 bases and the J gene end by 0 bases; junction bases not matched to a gene: 13. The CDR3 DNA reads as TGTGCCAGCAGCATTAGGTCGAAGGGACAGAACTCCTACAATGAGCAGTTCTTC. It is translated as CASSIRSKGQNSYNEQFF.

The chain carries TRBV6-5 and TRBJ1-4; 7 bases are shared with TRBD1. Trimming removed 6 bases from V and 7 bases from J; junction bases left unmatched: 8. Germline V gene data show CDR1 as MNHEY and CDR2 as SVGAGI. The CDR3 covers 14 residues. This CDR3 is CASSRDSGSEKLFF. The CDR3 bases are TGTGCCAGCAGCCGGGACAGCGGCTCTGAAAAACTGTTTTTT.

The chain carries TRBV7-2 and TRBJ2-1; D possibly uses TRBD1 or TRBD2 (5 bases each). V lost 0 bases and J 2 bases, leaving 11 bases between the germline ends. Germline CDR1 and CDR2: SGHTA and FQGNSA. CDR3 length: 16 residues. The CDR3 coding sequence is TGTGCCAGCAGCTTAGCGGGACGAGCGACCTACAATGAGCAGTTCTTC. It translates to CASSLAGRATYNEQFF.

The V gene is TRBV14, the J gene TRBJ2-1, with D perhaps TRBD2 (6 bases). The CDR3 length is 18 residues. From germline, CDR1 is SGHDN and CDR2 FVKESK. The V gene lost 0 bases and the J gene lost 5 bases, with 20 bases spanning the gap. The CDR3: CASSQDRWRGPTHNEQFF. CDR3 DNA sequence: TGTGCCAGCAGCCAAGATCGCTGGCGGGGACCCACCCACAATGAGCAGTTCTTC.

There are a few counts of this clonotype. V is TRBV5-1 and J is TRBJ2-5; the D gene is possibly TRBD1 (6 bases). V lost 4 bases, J lost 2 bases, and 12 bases lay in between. CDR1 and CDR2 (germline): SGHRS, YFSETQ. The CDR3 is 14 amino acids. DNA for the CDR3: TGCGCCAGCAGCGCCGGGACAAATCAAGAGACCCAGTACTTC. Its protein is CASSAGTNQETQYF.

This clonotype has a handful of counts. The gene calls are TRBV7-2 and TRBJ1-5, with D tentatively TRBD1 (6 bases). Deletions cut 2 bases from V and 1 base from J, with 15 bases between. Germline V lookup: CDR1 SGHTA, CDR2 FQGNSA. CDR3 size: 17 residues. CDR3 region: CASSLHRGTSSNQPQHF. The CDR3 nucleotides are TGTGCCAGCAGCTTACATCGGGGGACATCGAGCAATCAGCCCCAGCATTTT.

The rearrangement joins TRBV7-9 to TRBJ2-1; TRBD1 agrees at 8 bases. V lost 4 bases, J lost 8 bases, and 4 bases stayed unmatched. CDR3 length: 13 residues. The V gene's germline CDR1 is SEHNR and CDR2 FQNEAQ (reference sequence). The CDR3 DNA is TGTGCCAGCAGCTCGGGACAGGTACATGAGCAGTTCTTC. Residues: CASSSGQVHEQFF.

The chain is built from TRBV20-1 and TRBJ1-2; tentatively, D is TRBD1 (6 bases). Germline assignment: CDR1 DFQATT and CDR2 SNEGSKA (reference sequence). Trimming took off 3 bases at V and 1 base at J, with 18 bases between the two ends. The CDR3 is 16 residues long. Here the CDR3 reads CSASNREHLNNYGYTF. CDR3 DNA: TGCAGTGCTAGTAACAGGGAGCACCTTAATAACTATGGCTACACCTTC.

Remarks on this clonotype: Given a much more abundant clone one base away, this may be a read error. The chain links TRBV7-2 to TRBJ2-7; D not certain. This CDR3 region has 14 residues. V was trimmed by 5 bases and J by 12 bases, leaving 23 bases between them. The V gene's germline CDR1 is SGHTA and CDR2 FQGNSA. CDR3 protein: CASSPRLISETRYF. The CDR3 DNA follows: TGTGCCAGCAGCCCTCGGTTGATCTCTGAGACCCGGTACTTC.

Points on this clonotype: Mismatch with germline at one junction end may stem from a read error. The chain couples TRBV5-1 to TRBJ2-2, with D possibly matching TRBD2 (6 bases). Per the germline V gene, CDR1 is SGHRS and CDR2 is YFSETQ. This CDR3 is built from 14 residues. The DNA of the CDR3 is TGCGCCAGCAGCCAGGAGGGGAACACCGGGAAGCTGTTTTTT. Translated: CASSQEGNTGKLFF.

The chain has TRBV24-1 and TRBJ2-3, with 7 bases identical to TRBD1. V shed 0 bases and J 4 bases; nucleotides not matched to a gene: 6. The CDR3 length is 16 residues. Germline CDR1 reads KGHDR; CDR2 reads SFDVKD. Here the CDR3 DNA reads TGTGCCACCAGTGATTTGACAGGGGAAGGGCCAGATACGCAGTATTTT. This sequence encodes CATSDLTGEGPDTQYF.

The chain uses TRBV4-3 and TRBJ2-3; no firm D call. V lost 5 bases to trimming and J lost 6 bases, with 0 bases between them. The CDR3 contains 9 residues. Germline V lookup: CDR1 LGHNA, CDR2 YSLEER. CDR3 residues: CASSDTQYF. The CDR3, as DNA: TGCGCCAGCAGCGATACGCAGTATTTT.

The chain uses TRBV12-3 or TRBV12-4 and TRBJ2-1; the D call may be TRBD1 or TRBD2 (5 bases each). Trimming pared 5 bases from V and 2 bases from J, leaving 16 bases between. CDR3 length: 16 amino acids. CDR3 region: CASSVTGTETYNEQFF. Here the CDR3 DNA reads TGTGCCAGCAGTGTAACCGGGACGGAGACCTACAATGAGCAGTTCTTC.

The chain joins TRBV20-1 to TRBJ2-1, with D perhaps matching TRBD1 (6 bases). The CDR3 has 14 residues. Trimming stripped 5 bases from V and 7 bases from J, with 18 bases between. The V gene's germline CDR1 is DFQATT and CDR2 SNEGSKA (reference sequence). In DNA form, the CDR3 reads TGCAGTGCTGACCAGGGGCAGGGCTGGAATGAGCAGTTCTTC. Translation gives CSADQGQGWNEQFF.

The chain joins TRBV7-2 to TRBJ2-1; 15 bases fit TRBD2. From germline, CDR1 is SGHTA and CDR2 FQGNSA. The CDR3 loop spans 18 amino acids. The ends lost 5 bases at V and 3 bases at J; junction bases unmatched: 8. The CDR3 spells CASSRLGTSGGYYNEQFF. CDR3 DNA sequence: TGTGCCAGCAGCCGCCTGGGGACTAGCGGGGGGTACTACAATGAGCAGTTCTTC.

The chain links TRBV20-1 to TRBJ2-4; 8 nucleotides line up with TRBD2. Near its end, the DNA agrees better with TRBJ2-7, so the J call may be wrong. Germline-derived CDR1 and CDR2 are DFQATT and SNEGSKA (reference sequence). This CDR3 is 15 amino acids long. Here the CDR3 reads CSAKPQRGLSNEQYF. Here the CDR3 DNA reads TGCAGTGCTAAACCCCAGCGGGGGTTATCCAACGAGCAGTACTTC.

The chain recombines TRBV27 with TRBJ2-4; the D gene is possibly TRBD1 (5 bases). The better agreement between TRBJ2-7 and the DNA end casts doubt on the J call. There are 16 residues in the CDR3. Germline V gives CDR1 MNHEY, CDR2 SMNVEV (reference sequence). In DNA, the CDR3 is TGTGCCAGCAGTTTCTCTCTCAGGGTAGGGTCCTACGAGCAGTACTTC. Residues: CASSFSLRVGSYEQYF.

To note about this clonotype: Germline and junction disagree at one end, which may indicate a read error. This sequence joins TRBV5-1 and TRBJ2-1, with D unresolved. The V gene's germline CDR1 is SGHRS and CDR2 YFSETQ. This CDR3 has 15 amino acids. The CDR3 region is CAGSLEPWTNDEQFF. The CDR3 DNA follows: TGCGCCGGCAGCTTGGAACCATGGACCAACGATGAGCAGTTCTTC.

This clonotype came up a few times. This sequence joins TRBV7-9 and TRBJ1-4; possible D gene TRBD1, 5 bases. The CDR3 extends over 14 amino acids. Germline V gene data show CDR1 as SEHNR and CDR2 as FQNEAQ (reference sequence). V lost 5 bases, J lost 6 bases, and 13 bases lay in between. Here the CDR3 reads CASSPTGLHEKLFF. In nucleotides, the CDR3 is TGTGCCAGCAGCCCTACAGGATTGCATGAAAAACTGTTTTTT.

The V call is TRBV4-3, the J call TRBJ2-7; D not resolved. The V gene's germline CDR1 is LGHNA and CDR2 YSLEER. CDR3 length: 14 residues. Trimming took 0 bases from V and 7 from J, leaving 13 bases between them. The CDR3 is CASSQDLGPNEQYF. Written as DNA, the CDR3 is TGCGCCAGCAGCCAAGATCTGGGCCCCAATGAGCAGTACTTC.

This clonotype occurred a few times. The chain combines TRBV6-2 or TRBV6-3 with TRBJ1-2, with 8 bases matching TRBD1. CDR3 length: 16 residues. The germline V gene has CDR1 MNHEY and CDR2 SVGEGT. The trim removed 7 bases at V and 4 bases at J, leaving 14 bases unmatched. As DNA, the CDR3 is TGTGCCAGCAACGATTACGGAGGACAGGGAATCTATGGCTACACCTTC. Protein: CASNDYGGQGIYGYTF.

The chain recombines TRBV20-1 with TRBJ2-1; a possible D gene is TRBD2 (7 bases). Between the trimmed V and J ends, which lost 3 bases and 6 bases, there was a span of 12 bases. Germline V gene sequence: CDR1 DFQATT, CDR2 SNEGSKA (reference sequence). The CDR3 has 13 amino acids. CDR3 in amino acids: CSASDGGPNEQFF. The CDR3 DNA is TGCAGTGCTAGTGACGGGGGGCCCAATGAGCAGTTCTTC.

This clonotype was seen only a few times. V gene TRBV20-1 combines with J gene TRBJ2-1; 11 bases map to TRBD1. J lost 8 bases, V lost 5 bases, and 8 bases had no gene match. This CDR3 is 14 amino acids long. Germline loops: CDR1 DFQATT, CDR2 SNEGSKA (reference sequence). The CDR3 reads CSALRGQGGHEQFF. The CDR3 DNA reads as TGCAGTGCTCTACGGGGACAGGGGGGCCATGAGCAGTTCTTC.

V is TRBV6-5 and J is TRBJ2-5, with 12 bases identical to TRBD2. Per germline, CDR1 MNHEY and CDR2 SVGAGI. The CDR3 consists of 16 residues. V shed 4 bases and J 0 bases; nucleotides not matched to a gene: 3. The CDR3 protein is CASSSRTSGDQETQYF. Here the CDR3 DNA reads TGTGCCAGCAGTTCCCGGACTAGCGGGGACCAAGAGACCCAGTACTTC.

The chain uses TRBV5-6 and TRBJ1-2; D gene ambiguous. Germline CDR1 and CDR2: SGHDT and YYEEEE. With 0 bases removed from V and 5 bases from J, the gap between germline ends came to 11 bases. The CDR3 is 14 amino acids. CDR3 loop: CASSLAGRIYGYTF. CDR3 nucleotide sequence: TGTGCCAGCAGCTTGGCAGGACGGATATATGGCTACACCTTC.

The chain uses TRBV7-9 and TRBJ1-5; the D gene is possibly TRBD1 (6 bases). Per the germline V gene, CDR1 is SEHNR and CDR2 is FQNEAQ (reference sequence). The length of the CDR3 is 15 residues. Trimming removed 1 base at V and 5 bases at J, with 12 bases between. The CDR3 loop reads CASSLESRGDQPQHF. The CDR3 DNA follows: TGTGCCAGCAGCTTAGAGTCCAGGGGAGATCAGCCCCAGCATTTT.